This T cell receptor beta chain was recorded in a study of blood T cell repertoires in COVID-19. About the research overall: PBMCs, B-cell-depleted T cells, or T cells were the source of the cDNA or gDNA that made up the material.

The CDR3 covers 15 residues. Germline CDR1 is LGHDT and CDR2 is YNNKEL (reference sequence). V was shortened by 4 bases and J by 9 bases, with 16 bases between the two germline ends. TCRdb's copy holds only in-frame clones and misses some; the assay was immunoSEQ multiplex PCR. The sample consists of 100,000 to 120,000 clones, around 76% of them appearing once. The source is an elderly woman with acute or convalescent COVID-19. The V and J genes are TRBV3-1 (or the pseudogene TRBV3-2) and TRBJ1-6, with a tentative D call TRBD1 (5 bases). The material sequenced was peripheral blood. CDR3 region: CASSLEGGVGSPLHF. CDR3 nucleotide sequence: TGTGCCAGCAGCCTAGAGGGAGGGGTCGGTTCACCCCTCCACTTT.